The clone carrying this T cell receptor beta chain was recorded many times. Its cognate antigen is unknown. The source of the sample is a study of T cells in Graves' hyperthyroidism and ophthalmopathy. Background on the study: Specimen type is peripheral blood, collected at initial diagnosis prior to any treatment. Points from the study as a whole: Blood also carried most thyroid clonotypes expanded above 0.001.

It was RNA transcripts that yielded the amplified TCR beta CDR3 regions. First-round RT-PCR of the TCR CDR3 relied on the HTBI primer set. TCRdb processed the multiplex PCR reads anew with MiXCR; each CDR3 protein has one entry. The table shows about 260,000 distinct CDR3 sequences, with 15% to 20% occurring only once. Between the trimmed V and J ends, which lost 3 bases and 5 bases, there was a span of 11 bases. This CDR3 has 14 amino acids. The germline CDR1 and CDR2 sequences are DFQATT and SNEGSKA (reference sequence). Uncontrolled infection, other autoimmune disease, pregnancy or lactation led to exclusion. The diagnostic basis comprised clinical symptoms, serum thyroxine and TRAb, thyroid ultrasound and orbital computed tomography.

Sequenced: blood. The TCR sequence derives from a woman aged 18-30 years with Graves' ophthalmopathy. The genes are TRBV20-1 and TRBJ1-6, with D possibly matching TRBD1 (5 bases). In DNA, the CDR3 is TGCAGTGCTAGGCCGAAGACAGATAATTCACCCCTCCACTTT. Translating gives CSARPKTDNSPLHF.